Following are 21 T cell receptor beta chains from one sample sequenced in a study of tumor-infiltrating lymphocytes in oesophageal squamous cell carcinoma. In TCRdb, the PCR reads were re-called with MiXCR into one record per CDR3 protein. The sample consists of 8,000 to 11,000 distinct CDR3 sequences, roughly 64% of them appearing once. The sequenced sample consisted of esophageal tumor tissue. These receptor sequences come from a female donor with esophageal squamous cell carcinoma.

This clonotype has more than one count but fewer than ten. V usage is TRBV12-3 or TRBV12-4 and J usage is TRBJ2-5; no clear D. The tail of the sequence fits TRBJ2-7 better, so the J call may be wrong. This CDR3 spans 11 amino acids. CDR3 DNA: TGTGCCAGCAGTTTACTCTACGAGCAGTACTTC. This sequence encodes CASSLLYEQYF.

The chain joins TRBV5-1 to TRBJ2-1, with TRBD2 matching 10 bases. The CDR3 is 15 amino acids. J lost 8 bases, V lost 0 bases, and 5 bases had no gene match. Germline CDR1 SGHRS, CDR2 YFSETQ. The CDR3 spells CASSLDASGSDEQFF. CDR3 DNA: TGCGCCAGCAGCTTGGATGCTAGCGGGAGCGATGAGCAGTTCTTC.

This clonotype was observed a handful of times. One end of the junction does not line up with germline, which may come from a read error. The chain is built from TRBV7-6 and TRBJ1-2; TRBD1 is a possible D gene (5 bases). The closer fit of TRBJ2-7 to the DNA end suggests the J call may be wrong. The CDR3 loop spans 12 amino acids. Germline CDR1 reads SGHVS; CDR2 reads FNYEAQ. In DNA, the CDR3 is TGTGCTAGCAGCACAGACAGATACGAGCAGTACTTC. This codes for CASSTDRYEQYF.

This rearrangement joins TRBV7-2 to TRBJ2-3, with D unresolved. The J call is in doubt because the DNA end fits TRBJ2-1 better. The CDR3 covers 13 residues. Germline lookup yields CDR1 SGHTA and CDR2 FQGNSA. CDR3 in DNA: TGTGCCAGCAGCTTAAACCCTCGGAGAGAGCAGTTCTTC. It translates to CASSLNPRREQFF.

The chain couples TRBV7-3 to TRBJ2-2; 8 bases fit TRBD2. In germline, CDR1 is SGHTA, CDR2 FQGTGA. CDR3 length: 14 residues. After removal of 4 bases from V and 7 bases from J, the junction contained 5 bases not matched to a gene. The CDR3 coding sequence is TGTGCCAGCAGCTCCGGGGGGGATGGCGGGGAGCTGTTTTTT. Protein product: CASSSGGDGGELFF.

The chain carries TRBV7-6 and TRBJ1-2; the D is unclear. The CDR3 covers 14 residues. The germline V gene has CDR1 SGHVS and CDR2 FNYEAQ. Trimming removed 5 bases at V and 6 bases at J, with 16 bases between. The CDR3 nucleotides read TGTGCCAGCAGCCTCCCCCCTCACGGGGATGGCTACACCTTC. Protein: CASSLPPHGDGYTF.

The chain carries TRBV28 and TRBJ2-3; TRBD1 matches 7 bases. Germline CDR1 is MDHEN and CDR2 is SYDVKM. CDR3 length: 15 residues. The V gene end was trimmed by 7 bases and the J gene end by 1 base; junction bases not matched to a gene: 8. In DNA form, the CDR3 reads TGTGCCAGCATCGAGGGGGCAGGGGGCACAGATACGCAGTATTTT. Encoded protein: CASIEGAGGTDTQYF.

The sample holds a few counts of this clonotype. The genes are TRBV12-3 or TRBV12-4 and TRBJ2-5; D possibly uses TRBD1 or TRBD2 (5 bases each). This CDR3 has 16 residues. V was clipped by 0 bases and J by 7 bases, with 18 bases between them. CDR3 sequence (DNA): TGTGCCAGCAGTTTAGCGCCTGGGACCCTCCCAGCGACCCAGTACTTC. This codes for CASSLAPGTLPATQYF.

This rearrangement joins TRBV11-1 to TRBJ2-1; 11 positions match TRBD2. Germline CDR1 and CDR2: SGHAT and FQDESV (reference sequence). This CDR3 has 15 residues. With V trimmed by 4 bases and J by 6 bases, 5 bases remained unmatched. CDR3 loop: CASSSGTSGSNEQFF. The CDR3 DNA sequence: TGTGCCAGCAGCTCCGGGACTAGCGGAAGCAATGAGCAGTTCTTC.

By proportion, this clonotype is medium-sized. CDR3 amino acids: CASSSRDGNQPQHF. The CDR3 bases are TGTGCCAGCAGCTCCCGGGACGGCAATCAGCCCCAGCATTTT. The J gene is TRBJ1-5, the V gene TRBV5-5; D possibly corresponds to TRBD1 (5 bases). The CDR3 extends over 14 amino acids. The V gene's germline CDR1 is SGHKS and CDR2 YYEKEE (reference sequence). Trimming took 3 bases from V and 2 from J, leaving 9 bases between them.

This chain links TRBV7-6 with TRBJ2-2, with 7 bases lining up with TRBD1. The CDR3 is made up of 16 amino acids. V lost 4 bases and J lost 1; bases outside the gene matches: 6. Germline CDR1 SGHVS, CDR2 FNYEAQ. The CDR3 bases are TGTGCCAGCAGCTCCGCAGGGGGTTGGAACACCGGGGAGCTGTTTTTT. Translating gives CASSSAGGWNTGELFF.

The chain recombines TRBV7-6 with TRBJ2-7, with D possibly called TRBD1 or TRBD2 (5 bases each). This CDR3 has 12 amino acids. V lost 4 bases and J 6 bases, leaving 10 bases between the germline ends. CDR1 and CDR2 from the germline V gene are SGHVS and FNYEAQ. Here the CDR3 reads CASSSGTVEQYF. The CDR3 nucleotides read TGTGCCAGCAGCTCCGGGACGGTCGAGCAGTACTTC.

There are many counts of this clonotype. The chain employs TRBV11-2 and TRBJ2-1, with 10 bases aligning to TRBD2. The CDR3 extends over 14 amino acids. The germline V gene has CDR1 SGHAT and CDR2 FQNNGV. V dropped 2 bases and J dropped 7; count of bases not matched to a gene: 2. As DNA, the CDR3 is TGTGCCAGCAGCTTAAGAGCGGGAGGGAATGAGCAGTTCTTC. It encodes CASSLRAGGNEQFF.

Of note for this clonotype: A junction end diverges from the germline sequence, so it may reflect a read error. The genes are TRBV7-4 and TRBJ2-1; D perhaps matches TRBD1 (6 bases). CDR3 length equals 15 residues. The germline CDR1 and CDR2 sequences are SGHVT and SQSDAQ. The DNA of the CDR3 is TGTGCCAGCAGCCCCCCTTCCCAGTCCGGACAGTTTTGGGACTTC. Translation gives CASSPPSQSGQFWDF.

This sequence joins TRBV27 and TRBJ2-6, with a weak D call TRBD1 (6 bases). The J call may be in error: the DNA end matches TRBJ2-7 better. This CDR3 spans 14 amino acids. CDR1 is MNHEY, CDR2 SMNVEV, per germline (reference sequence). The CDR3 sequence is CASMERGWGPEQYF. The CDR3 DNA reads TGTGCCAGCATGGAGAGGGGATGGGGGCCCGAGCAGTACTTC.

The chain employs TRBV7-3 and TRBJ2-7; TRBD1 aligns across 8 bases. The V gene end was trimmed by 3 bases and the J gene end by 2 bases; junction bases not matched to a gene: 3. CDR3 length: 14 amino acids. Germline V gene data show CDR1 as SGHTA and CDR2 as FQGTGA. This CDR3 is CASSLGTGAYEQYF. CDR3 nucleotides: TGTGCCAGCAGCTTGGGGACAGGAGCCTACGAGCAGTACTTC.

The V and J genes are TRBV24-1 and TRBJ2-6; no definite D call. The CDR3 sequence is 13 residues long. V shed 9 bases and J shed 0 bases, with 5 bases lying between them. Germline loops: CDR1 KGHDR, CDR2 SFDVKD. CDR3 sequence: CATGISGANVLTF. The CDR3 region has the DNA TGTGCCACCGGGATCTCTGGGGCCAACGTCCTGACTTTC.

This clonotype was seen a single time. The chain employs TRBV7-3 and TRBJ1-4; 8 positions agree with TRBD1. The J call is uncertain, as TRBJ2-2 better fits the DNA end. Germline V CDR1 and CDR2: SGHTA, FQGTGA. The CDR3 contains 13 residues. The CDR3 coding sequence is TGTGCCAGCAGCCCACAGGGGGCCGGGGAGCTGTTTTTT. Translated, it gives CASSPQGAGELFF.

This clonotype was seen once. This CDR3 is CASSVGTNEQFF. The CDR3 coding sequence is TGTGCCAGCAGCGTGGGGACCAATGAGCAGTTCTTC. The chain employs TRBV7-2 and TRBJ2-1; D may correspond to TRBD1 or TRBD2 (5 bases each). Trimming removed 5 bases at V and 6 bases at J, with 8 bases between. CDR1 is SGHTA, CDR2 FQGNSA, per germline. The length of the CDR3 is 12 residues. The full variable domain, completed using reference TRBV7-2 and TRBJ2-1, is GAGVSQSPSNKVTEKGKDVELRCDPISGHTALYWYRQSLGQGLEFLIYFQGNSAPDKSGLPSDRFSAERTGGSVSTLTIQRTQQEDSAVYLCASSVGTNEQFFGPGTRLTVL.

Judged by abundance, this clonotype is large. The CDR3 sequence: CASSSGTAQIVEGAFF. The CDR3 DNA sequence: TGTGCCAGCAGCTCCGGGACAGCACAGATCGTTGAAGGAGCTTTCTTT. The chain employs TRBV7-9 and TRBJ1-1; TRBD1 agrees at 7 bases. V shed 4 bases and J 10 bases; nucleotides not matched to a gene: 18. CDR1 is SEHNR, CDR2 FQNEAQ, per germline (reference sequence). This CDR3 has 16 amino acids.

This clonotype was detected only once. The V gene is TRBV7-6, the J gene TRBJ2-1, with D possibly TRBD1 on 5 matching bases. Near its end, the DNA agrees better with TRBJ2-7, so the J call may be wrong. CDR1 and CDR2 from the germline V gene are SGHVS and FNYEAQ. This CDR3 contains 13 residues. The CDR3 loop is CASSLQGVYEQYF. CDR3 DNA: TGTGCCAGCAGCTTACAGGGCGTCTACGAGCAGTACTTC.